This T cell receptor beta chain was recovered during a study of T cell responses to AZD1222 COVID-19 vaccine. Study as a whole: Both about-4-week and about-12-week second-dose recipients were combined. Study-level results: Two doses of AZD1222 preceded a rise in Spike-specific TCR breadth and depth.

TCRdb's table, derived via immunoSEQ multiplex PCR, lists solely in-frame clones and lacks some. In the table there are about 87,000 clones, around 87% of which are singletons. The CDR3 sequence is 17 residues long. In germline, CDR1 is SGHTA, CDR2 FQGTGA. V lost 4 bases and J lost 6; bases outside the gene matches: 15. This clone was observed once. Its antigen is not identified. The receptor was derived from an adult in good health. This chain links TRBV7-3 with TRBJ2-3; 8 bases match TRBD1. The sample consisted of peripheral blood, taken on day 0 of AZD1222 vaccination. DNA of the CDR3: TGTGCCAGCAGCTCCCTCGACAGGGGACGGATGGGGGATACGCAGTATTTT. Protein sequence: CASSSLDRGRMGDTQYF.